This TCR beta chain was identified in a study of blood T cell repertoires in COVID-19. Study-wide background: The cDNA or gDNA used as material had been derived from T cells, B-cell-depleted T cells, or PBMCs.

CDR1 SGHDT and CDR2 YYEEEE come from the germline V gene. The CDR3 runs to 16 residues. V shed 5 bases, J shed 6 bases, and the junction held 14 bases outside the gene matches. TCRdb keeps only in-frame clones here, not all; method: immunoSEQ multiplex PCR. The repertoire holds around 190,000 clones, with 84% as singletons. This study enrolled people aged about 18 to 90 from around 26 US geographic areas. Researchers sorted participants into cohorts using their self-reported clinical history. The chain is built from TRBV5-6 and TRBJ2-5; 9 positions agree with TRBD1. The TCR originated in a woman aged 25 to 45 who had been exposed to COVID-19. Sequenced material: PBMCs or T cells enriched from blood (not recorded which). The CDR3 protein is CASRIDRDRVIKTQYF. The DNA of the CDR3 is TGTGCCAGCAGGATTGACAGGGACAGGGTAATTAAGACCCAGTACTTC.